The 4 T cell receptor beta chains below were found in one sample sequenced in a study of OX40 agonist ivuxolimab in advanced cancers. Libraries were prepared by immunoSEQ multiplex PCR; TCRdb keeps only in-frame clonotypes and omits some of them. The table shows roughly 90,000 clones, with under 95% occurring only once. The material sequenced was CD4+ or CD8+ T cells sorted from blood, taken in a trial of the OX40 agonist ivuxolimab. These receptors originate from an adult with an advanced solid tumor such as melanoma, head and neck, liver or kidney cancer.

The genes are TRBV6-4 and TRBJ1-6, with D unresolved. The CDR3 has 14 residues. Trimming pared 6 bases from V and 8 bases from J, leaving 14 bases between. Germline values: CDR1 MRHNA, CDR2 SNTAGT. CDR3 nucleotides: TGTGCCAGCAGAGAACGGAGCTCGGATTCACCCCTCCACTTT. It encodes CASRERSSDSPLHF.

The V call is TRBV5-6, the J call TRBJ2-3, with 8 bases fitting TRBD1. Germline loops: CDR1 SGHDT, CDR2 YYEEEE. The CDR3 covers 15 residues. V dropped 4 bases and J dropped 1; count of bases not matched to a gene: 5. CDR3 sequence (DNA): TGTGCCAGCAGCCCAGGGGGCGCCGGCACAGATACGCAGTATTTT. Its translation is CASSPGGAGTDTQYF. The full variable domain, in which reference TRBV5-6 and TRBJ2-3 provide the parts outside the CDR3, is DAGVTQSPTHLIKTRGQQVTLRCSPKSGHDTVSWYQQALGQGPQFIFQYYEEEERQRGNFPDRFSGHQFPNYSSELNVNALLLGDSALYLCASSPGGAGTDTQYFGPGTRLTVL.

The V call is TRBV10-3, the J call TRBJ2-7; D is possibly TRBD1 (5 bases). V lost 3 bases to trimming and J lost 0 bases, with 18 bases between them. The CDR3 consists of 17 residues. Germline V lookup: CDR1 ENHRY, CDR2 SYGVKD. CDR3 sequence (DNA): TGTGCCATCAGTGAACCAGGGAAGACCGTCCACTCCTACGAGCAGTACTTC. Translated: CAISEPGKTVHSYEQYF.

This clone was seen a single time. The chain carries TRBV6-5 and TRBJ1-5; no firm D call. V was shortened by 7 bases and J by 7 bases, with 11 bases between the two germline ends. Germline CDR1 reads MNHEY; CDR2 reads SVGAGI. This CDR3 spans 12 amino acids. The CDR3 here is CASTSPGQPQHF. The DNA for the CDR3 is TGTGCCAGCACCTCCCCGGGGCAGCCCCAGCATTTT.